One and the same sample provided the 26 T cell receptor beta chains below, sequenced in a study of blood T cell repertoires in COVID-19. Sequencing was performed with immunoSEQ multiplex PCR; in TCRdb, only in-frame clones are kept and a portion is missing. The sample shows about 100,000 clones, around four fifths of them seen only once. The sequenced material came from peripheral blood. The source of these receptors is a man in his forties or fifties with active or convalescent COVID-19.

The gene calls are TRBV2 and TRBJ2-5; TRBD2 agrees at 7 bases. This CDR3 spans 14 amino acids. The V and J ends lost 3 bases and 4 bases, in that order; junction bases with no gene match: 5. Germline V lookup: CDR1 SNHLY, CDR2 FYNNEI. The CDR3 nucleotides read TGTGCCAGCAGTGACGGGAGGTTCGTAGAGACCCAGTACTTC. Translation: CASSDGRFVETQYF.

This clone was recorded only once. The chain has TRBV25-1 and TRBJ1-1; possibly TRBD1 for D (5 bases). The CDR3 runs to 12 residues. In germline, CDR1 is MGHDK, CDR2 SYGVNS. Trimming pared 4 bases from V and 10 bases from J, leaving 13 bases between. In nucleotides, the CDR3 is TGTGCCAGCAGTGGCCTAAGGGGTCGAGCTTTCTTT. It specifies CASSGLRGRAFF.

The V call is TRBV7-2, the J call TRBJ2-7, with D possibly matching TRBD2 (7 bases). The CDR3 totals 14 residues. Germline values: CDR1 SGHTA, CDR2 FQGNSA. With 7 bases removed from V and 0 bases from J, the gap between germline ends came to 13 bases. The CDR3 DNA reads as TGTGCCAGCAACCTTGGGGGGGCCTCCTACGAGCAGTACTTC. Translation gives CASNLGGASYEQYF.

This chain connects TRBV6-1 to TRBJ1-5, with 9 bases fitting TRBD1. Trimming took 2 bases from V and 4 from J; bases not matched to a gene: 21. Germline V gene lookup returns CDR1 MNHNS and CDR2 SASEGT. This CDR3 contains 21 residues. CDR3 residues: CASSEIDGTGSIPGPNQPQHF. CDR3 sequence (DNA): TGTGCCAGCAGTGAAATCGATGGGACAGGGAGTATCCCCGGGCCAAATCAGCCCCAGCATTTT.

V usage is TRBV7-9 and J usage is TRBJ2-5; 10 bases are a match to TRBD2. The CDR3 sequence is 14 residues long. The junction had 10 bases not matched to a gene; V was cut back by 11 bases and J by 4 bases. Germline CDR1 and CDR2: SEHNR and FQNEAQ (reference sequence). CDR3 sequence (DNA): TGTGCCTCCCGAGGGACTAGCGAGGGAGAGACCCAGTACTTC. The encoded protein is CASRGTSEGETQYF.

The chain links TRBV6-5 to TRBJ2-1, with 9 bases aligning to TRBD1. The CDR3 sequence is 13 residues long. Germline-derived CDR1 and CDR2 are MNHEY and SVGAGI. Trimming at V came to 7 bases and at J to 7 bases, leaving 5 bases not matched to a gene. CDR3 sequence reads: CASKGQGPNEQFF. The DNA for the CDR3 is TGTGCCAGCAAGGGACAGGGACCGAATGAGCAGTTCTTC.

This chain uses TRBV6-2 or TRBV6-3 with TRBJ1-5, with D tentatively TRBD1 (6 bases). Trimming took 3 bases from V and 1 from J, leaving 10 bases between them. There are 15 residues in the CDR3. Germline CDR1 MNHEY, CDR2 SVGEGT. CDR3 sequence: CASSYQGTSNQPQHF. Written as DNA, the CDR3 is TGTGCCAGCAGTTATCAGGGGACAAGCAATCAGCCCCAGCATTTT.

The sample holds a few counts of this clone. The V and J genes are TRBV21-1 and TRBJ2-5; the table names TRBD1, a call not compared with the DNA. TRBV21-1 is a pseudogene segment. CDR3 length: 15 amino acids. CDR3 in DNA: TGTGCCAGCAGCAAAGGGGGCTGCGCGGAGGAGACCCAGTACTTC. It yields the protein CASSKGGCAEETQYF.

The V gene is TRBV6-5, the J gene TRBJ1-2; tentatively, D is TRBD1 (6 bases). There are 14 residues in the CDR3. Per the germline V gene, CDR1 is MNHEY and CDR2 is SVGAGI. The V end was cut by 6 bases, the J end by 4 bases, with 15 bases between. The CDR3 bases are TGTGCCAGCAGCCCCCCGGGACATATCTATGGCTACACCTTC. Residues: CASSPPGHIYGYTF.

The CDR3 nucleotides are TGTGCCAGCAGCTTAGTCGTAGGGAGTAATTCACCCCTCCACTTT. It is translated as CASSLVVGSNSPLHF. The V gene is TRBV7-2, the J gene TRBJ1-6; D is undetermined. V gave up 1 base and J gave up 6 bases, with 10 bases separating them. The germline CDR1 and CDR2 sequences are SGHTA and FQGNSA. CDR3 size: 15 residues.

The rearrangement joins TRBV11-1 to TRBJ2-5, with D maybe TRBD2 (6 bases). From germline, CDR1 is SGHAT and CDR2 FQDESV (reference sequence). This CDR3 has 12 amino acids. V was cut by 4 bases and J by 7 bases, with 10 bases left in between. In DNA, the CDR3 is TGTGCCAGCAGCTCGGAGGGCGGGACCCAGTACTTC. Translated: CASSSEGGTQYF.

The gene calls are TRBV11-3 and TRBJ2-5, with D unresolved. Germline V gives CDR1 SGHNT, CDR2 YENEEA. CDR3 size: 15 residues. V lost 1 base and J lost 0, with 9 bases in between. Here the CDR3 DNA reads TGTGCCAGCAGCTTAGGAGTGCGGAACCAAGAGACCCAGTACTTC. It codes for CASSLGVRNQETQYF.

The chain has TRBV5-6 and TRBJ1-4; a weak D match, TRBD1 (6 bases). V was cut by 4 bases and J by 4 bases, with 11 bases left in between. CDR1 is SGHDT and CDR2 is YYEEEE in the germline V gene. The CDR3 is made up of 14 amino acids. The CDR3 region has the DNA TGTGCCAGCAGCCGGGGGGCGGATAATGAAAAACTGTTTTTT. This codes for CASSRGADNEKLFF. The variable domain in full, completed from reference TRBV5-6 and TRBJ1-4, reads DAGVTQSPTHLIKTRGQQVTLRCSPKSGHDTVSWYQQALGQGPQFIFQYYEEEERQRGNFPDRFSGHQFPNYSSELNVNALLLGDSALYLCASSRGADNEKLFFGSGTQLSVL.

The J gene is TRBJ1-2, the V gene TRBV5-1; 7 bases align to TRBD1. CDR1 is SGHRS, CDR2 YFSETQ, per germline. The junction had 5 bases not matched to a gene; V was cut back by 3 bases and J by 3 bases. The CDR3 contains 14 residues. The CDR3 coding sequence is TGCGCCAGCAGCTCCCCCGGGACAGACTATGGCTACACCTTC. This gives the protein CASSSPGTDYGYTF. Full variable domain (rest looked up from reference TRBV5-1 and TRBJ1-2): KAGVTQTPRYLIKTRGQQVTLSCSPISGHRSVSWYQQTPGQGLQFLFEYFSETQRNKGNFPGRFSGRQFSNSRSEMNVSTLELGDSALYLCASSSPGTDYGYTFGSGTRLTVV.

The V and J genes are TRBV5-1 and TRBJ2-7, with TRBD2 identical over 9 bases. Trimming took 3 bases from V and 3 from J; bases not matched to a gene: 10. The CDR3 is made up of 16 amino acids. Per germline, CDR1 SGHRS and CDR2 YFSETQ. The CDR3 bases are TGCGCCAGCAGCTCGATGCGACTAGCGGATGACTACGAGCAGTACTTC. Amino acid sequence: CASSSMRLADDYEQYF. Filled out from reference TRBV5-1 and TRBJ2-7, the complete variable domain reads KAGVTQTPRYLIKTRGQQVTLSCSPISGHRSVSWYQQTPGQGLQFLFEYFSETQRNKGNFPGRFSGRQFSNSRSEMNVSTLELGDSALYLCASSSMRLADDYEQYFGPGTRLTVT.

In nucleotides, the CDR3 is TGCAGCGTTGAAGATAGCCAGGGGGCGCGACGTGAGCAGTACTTC. Amino acid sequence: CSVEDSQGARREQYF. The V and J genes are TRBV29-1 and TRBJ2-7, with 8 bases identical to TRBD1. CDR1 is SQVTM, CDR2 ANQGSEA, per germline. V was clipped by 0 bases and J by 7 bases; unmatched bases: 11. This CDR3 is built from 15 residues.

The chain employs TRBV5-1 and TRBJ2-5; 7 positions agree with TRBD1. J gave up 1 base and V 5 bases, and 5 bases lay outside the gene matches. Germline V lookup: CDR1 SGHRS, CDR2 YFSETQ. CDR3 length: 14 residues. CDR3 amino acids: CASSPGQAQETQYF. Here the CDR3 DNA reads TGCGCCAGCAGTCCCGGACAGGCCCAAGAGACCCAGTACTTC.

This chain joins TRBV3-1 (or the pseudogene TRBV3-2) and TRBJ2-7; TRBD2 is a possible D gene (9 bases). CDR3 length: 22 residues. Trimming stripped 3 bases from V and 5 bases from J, with 38 bases between. Germline loops: CDR1 LGHDT, CDR2 YNNKEL (reference sequence). The CDR3 loop reads CASSQKQGEALAGVGVRNEQYF. CDR3 DNA sequence: TGTGCCAGCAGCCAGAAACAGGGGGAGGCGTTAGCGGGAGTGGGAGTTAGGAACGAGCAGTACTTC.

The chain carries TRBV7-8 and TRBJ2-1, with TRBD2 identical over 10 bases. Germline V gene lookup returns CDR1 SGHVS and CDR2 FQNEAQ. Germline trimming cut 2 bases from V and 7 bases from J; bases unmatched to any gene: 5. The CDR3 runs 15 residues. In DNA, the CDR3 is TGTGCCAGCAGCTTAAAGCGGGAGGGCCGGAATGAGCAGTTCTTC. This sequence encodes CASSLKREGRNEQFF.

This chain uses TRBV19 with TRBJ1-1; maybe TRBD1 (6 bases). Germline V gene sequence: CDR1 LNHDA, CDR2 SQIVND (reference sequence). The CDR3 is 18 amino acids. V was trimmed by 3 bases and J by 0 bases, leaving 20 bases between them. CDR3 in amino acids: CASSIQFWEGDMNTEAFF. CDR3 DNA sequence: TGTGCCAGTAGTATTCAGTTCTGGGAGGGGGATATGAACACTGAAGCTTTCTTT.

The chain combines TRBV30 with TRBJ2-1; TRBD2 matches 8 bases. Germline CDR1 GTSNPN, CDR2 SVGIG (reference sequence). V lost 2 bases and J lost 7; bases outside the gene matches: 7. The CDR3 has 14 residues. CDR3 residues: CAWSFGRGSNEQFF. The DNA for the CDR3 is TGTGCCTGGAGTTTCGGGAGGGGATCGAATGAGCAGTTCTTC.

V is TRBV14 and J is TRBJ2-5; 7 nucleotides align to TRBD2. The CDR3 is made up of 14 amino acids. Germline V lookup: CDR1 SGHDN, CDR2 FVKESK. V lost 1 base to trimming and J lost 5 bases; unmatched junction nucleotides: 4. CDR3 DNA sequence: TGTGCCAGCAGCCAAGCGACAGCGGGGGAGACCCAGTACTTC. Translating it yields CASSQATAGETQYF.

This clone was counted once. The chain couples TRBV18 to TRBJ2-5; 14 nucleotides align to TRBD2. Germline V CDR1 and CDR2: KGHSH, LQKENI. The J segment lost 5 bases and the V segment lost 1 base, leaving 3 bases of the junction unmatched. The CDR3 covers 16 residues. CDR3 amino acids: CASSPQGLAGVETQYF. DNA for the CDR3: TGTGCCAGCTCACCACAGGGACTAGCGGGAGTGGAGACCCAGTACTTC.

This clone was seen a few times. This chain links TRBV21-1 with TRBJ2-7; TRBD2 reflects the table's D call only, with no check against the DNA. TRBV21-1 is termed a pseudogene. This CDR3 region has 17 residues. The CDR3 DNA reads TGTGCCAGCAGCGAAAAGAGATCGTCCCTAGCGGGAGACGAGCAGTACTTC. Protein product: CASSEKRSSLAGDEQYF.

In this sample, this clone turned up once. The V and J genes are TRBV30 and TRBJ2-5, with D unclear. Trimming took off 0 bases at V and 5 bases at J, with 10 bases between the two ends. CDR1 is GTSNPN and CDR2 is SVGIG in the germline V gene (reference sequence). The CDR3 consists of 13 residues. In DNA form, the CDR3 reads TGTGCCTGGAGTGTACATTTTTCGGAGACCCAGTACTTC. Translating gives CAWSVHFSETQYF.

V usage is TRBV5-4 and J usage is TRBJ2-1, with 7 bases fitting TRBD2. V dropped 4 bases and J dropped 3; count of bases not matched to a gene: 7. The V gene's germline CDR1 is SGHNT and CDR2 YYREEE (reference sequence). This CDR3 region has 15 residues. The CDR3 DNA sequence: TGTGCCAGCAGCCAGCCGGGACTACACTACAATGAGCAGTTCTTC. It specifies CASSQPGLHYNEQFF.